One sample yielded the 14 T cell receptor beta chains listed below, sequenced in a study of T cell responses to AZD1222 COVID-19 vaccine. Sequencing was performed with immunoSEQ multiplex PCR; in TCRdb, only in-frame clones are kept and a portion is missing. The sample contains 150,000 to 160,000 clones, 80% to 90% of which appear only once. The sequencing here drew on peripheral blood, taken on day 0 of MenACWY control vaccination. These receptors were collected from an adult in good health.

V usage is TRBV11-3 and J usage is TRBJ2-7; TRBD2 matches 13 bases. This CDR3 is built from 14 residues. J lost 6 bases, V lost 7 bases, and 6 bases had no gene match. CDR1 and CDR2 from the germline V gene are SGHNT and YENEEA. This chain's CDR3 is CASNGLAGEGEQYF. The CDR3 region has the DNA TGTGCCAGCAACGGACTAGCGGGAGAGGGCGAGCAGTACTTC.

The chain links TRBV7-8 to TRBJ2-1, with TRBD2 identical over 9 bases. The CDR3 is made up of 17 amino acids. The germline CDR1 and CDR2 sequences are SGHVS and FQNEAQ. The ends lost 0 bases at V and 4 bases at J; junction bases unmatched: 7. The CDR3 protein is CASSLAGISGRYNEQFF. In DNA form, the CDR3 reads TGTGCCAGCAGCTTAGCCGGGATCAGCGGGAGGTACAATGAGCAGTTCTTC. Full variable domain (rest looked up from reference TRBV7-8 and TRBJ2-1): GAGVSQSPRYKVAKRGQDVALRCDPISGHVSLFWYQQALGQGPEFLTYFQNEAQLDKSGLPSDRFFAERPEGSVSTLKIQRTQQEDSAVYLCASSLAGISGRYNEQFFGPGTRLTVL.

V and J are TRBV6-6 and TRBJ2-5; D may be TRBD1 (5 bases). Per the germline V gene, CDR1 is MNHNY and CDR2 is SVGAGI (reference sequence). The CDR3 totals 13 residues. Trimming stripped 5 bases from V and 6 bases from J, with 13 bases between. CDR3: CASSDQGLQTQYF. CDR3 DNA sequence: TGTGCCAGCAGTGACCAGGGCCTGCAGACCCAGTACTTC.

The chain joins TRBV23-1 to TRBJ1-2, with D possibly matching TRBD1 (5 bases). TRBV23-1 is designated an ORF whose function remains uncertain. The V and J ends lost 6 bases and 1 base respectively, with 12 bases between them. The CDR3 totals 14 residues. The CDR3 here is CASSPGGDNYGYTF. The DNA of the CDR3 is TGCGCCAGCAGCCCCGGGGGGGATAACTATGGCTACACCTTC.

The chain recombines TRBV24-1 with TRBJ2-1; either TRBD1 or TRBD2 may fit D (5 bases each). The germline V gene encodes CDR1 KGHDR and CDR2 SFDVKD. The CDR3 contains 15 residues. The V and J ends lost 4 bases and 2 bases respectively, with 11 bases between them. The CDR3 nucleotides are TGTGCCACCAGTGACTCACTAGGGGCCTACAATGAGCAGTTCTTC. It codes for CATSDSLGAYNEQFF.

The chain has TRBV4-1 and TRBJ2-1; D gene unclear. The V gene lost 4 bases and the J gene lost 0 bases, with 10 bases spanning the gap. The CDR3 loop spans 15 amino acids. In germline, CDR1 is MGHRA, CDR2 YSYEKL. The CDR3 sequence is CASSPPPSSYNEQFF. CDR3 in DNA: TGCGCCAGCAGCCCCCCTCCGAGCTCCTACAATGAGCAGTTCTTC.

V and J are TRBV19 and TRBJ2-7, with D unclear. Germline V lookup: CDR1 LNHDA, CDR2 SQIVND (reference sequence). Deletions cut 1 base from V and 3 bases from J, with 10 bases between. CDR3 length: 14 residues. CDR3 protein: CASSIGPEFYEQYF. CDR3 bases: TGTGCCAGTAGTATAGGCCCAGAGTTCTACGAGCAGTACTTC.

The V and J genes are TRBV2 and TRBJ1-2; D ambiguous. Trimming removed 8 bases at V and 7 bases at J, with 14 bases between. The germline V gene encodes CDR1 SNHLY and CDR2 FYNNEI. CDR3 length equals 12 residues. CDR3 in DNA: TGTGCCAGCCGGATTTCAGTCCCTGGCTACACCTTC. Translated, it gives CASRISVPGYTF.

The genes are TRBV6-5 and TRBJ2-5; 8 bases agree with TRBD1. Germline lookup yields CDR1 MNHEY and CDR2 SVGAGI. This CDR3 spans 13 amino acids. With 6 bases clipped from V and 5 bases from J, the junction kept 5 bases outside the gene matches. CDR3 amino acids: CASRRTGLETQYF. CDR3 coding DNA: TGTGCCAGCAGACGGACAGGGCTGGAGACCCAGTACTTC.

The rearrangement joins TRBV5-4 to TRBJ1-2; weak D call: TRBD1 (6 bases). The CDR3 extends over 15 amino acids. The germline gives CDR1 SGHNT, CDR2 YYREEE (reference sequence). The ends were cut back, 6 bases at V and 4 bases at J, with 19 bases in the middle. CDR3 in amino acids: CASKPHGGAGYGYTF. The DNA for the CDR3 is TGTGCCAGCAAGCCTCACGGGGGCGCGGGCTATGGCTACACCTTC.

The CDR3 region has the DNA TGTGCCAGCAGCCCCCGGGAGAACTATGGCTACACCTTC. It specifies CASSPRENYGYTF. The rearrangement joins TRBV6-5 to TRBJ1-2; D gene ambiguous. The CDR3 runs 13 residues. The V gene's germline CDR1 is MNHEY and CDR2 SVGAGI. V lost 6 bases to trimming and J lost 2 bases, with 10 bases between them.

The rearrangement joins TRBV19 to TRBJ2-1; 7 positions agree with TRBD2. Germline V CDR1 and CDR2: LNHDA, SQIVND (reference sequence). V lost 10 bases, J lost 4 bases, and 7 bases stayed unmatched. The CDR3 has 13 residues. CDR3 coding DNA: TGTGCCACCAGAGGCGGGGGTTACAATGAGCAGTTCTTC. Its protein is CATRGGGYNEQFF.

This rearrangement joins TRBV5-4 to TRBJ2-2; 7 bases fit TRBD2. Germline CDR1 reads SGHNT; CDR2 reads YYREEE (reference sequence). This CDR3 region has 15 residues. V shed 3 bases, J shed 0 bases, and the junction held 2 bases outside the gene matches. CDR3 in DNA: TGTGCCAGCAGCTATGGGAGGGCGAACACCGGGGAGCTGTTTTTT. Translating it yields CASSYGRANTGELFF.

This clone has just one count. The J gene is TRBJ1-1, the V gene TRBV11-2; D is possibly TRBD1 (5 bases). Germline lookup yields CDR1 SGHAT and CDR2 FQNNGV. The CDR3 loop spans 14 amino acids. V lost 1 base and J lost 1, with 7 bases in between. The CDR3 DNA follows: TGTGCCAGCAGCTTAGGCAGGGAGAACACTGAAGCTTTCTTT. This codes for CASSLGRENTEAFF.